A selection of T cell receptor beta chains follows, all from one sample in a study of post-analysis software for immune sequencing data. TCRdb reprocessed the PCR reads via MiXCR and lists one record per CDR3 protein. This table has around 160,000 distinct CDR3 sequences, approximately 35% appearing once. The sample was blood, taken after autologous hematopoietic stem cell transplantation. The receptors shown here come from a girl aged 10 to 17 with multiple sclerosis. CDR3s include the opening cysteine and the closing phenylalanine or tryptophan. D genes are given only for firm matches. Rows give clone size only sometimes, using once, few, many, or a class for an expanded clone.

NA,TRBV2,few,TRBJ2-5,TGTGCCAGCAGCCCGGACAGGGCGGGGGTCCAAGAGACCCAGTACTTC,CASSPDRAGVQETQYF
NA,TRBV7-3,NA,TRBJ2-3,TGTGCCAGCAGCTCCGGCATTACCGGAGATACGCAGTATTTT,CASSSGITGDTQYF
NA,TRBV15,NA,TRBJ1-4,TGTGCCACCAGCAGAGATCCCAGGGTGGCTAATGAAAAACTGTTTTTT,CATSRDPRVANEKLFF
NA,TRBV20-1,NA,TRBJ2-5,TGCAGTGCTAGCGGACGATCCTTAGAGACCCAGTACTTC,CSASGRSLETQYF
NA,TRBV11-2,NA,TRBJ2-1,TGTGCCAGCAGCTTAGGACCCAGCGGCCAATTCAATGAGCAGTTCTTC,CASSLGPSGQFNEQFF
NA,TRBV7-8,NA,TRBJ2-3,TGTGCCAGCACCCCCGGGGTGCGGGCAGATACGCAGTATTTT,CASTPGVRADTQYF
TRBD2,TRBV7-3,few,TRBJ2-3,TGTGCCAGCAGCTTAAGTATGGGGAGCGGGATCAGCACAGATACGCAGTATTTT,CASSLSMGSGISTDTQYF
NA,TRBV28,NA,TRBJ2-1,TGTGCCAGCATCACTATGGGTAATGAGCAGTTCTTC,CASITMGNEQFF
NA,TRBV15,many,TRBJ2-5,TGTGCCACCAGCAGAGATCTTGGCACCCAAGAGACCCAGTACTTC,CATSRDLGTQETQYF
TRBD1,TRBV3-1,NA,TRBJ2-3,TGTGCCAGCAGCCCCGGGACAGGGTGGATAGATACGCAGTATTTT,CASSPGTGWIDTQYF
NA,TRBV5-1,few,TRBJ2-5,TGCGCCAGCAGCTTTGGCCACCAAGAGACCCAGTACTTC,CASSFGHQETQYF
TRBD1,TRBV15,few,TRBJ2-5,TGTGCCACCAGCAGAGTGCTGACAGGGGCCAGAGAGACCCAGTACTTC,CATSRVLTGARETQYF
TRBD2,TRBV12-3/TRBV12-4,NA,TRBJ2-1,TGTGCCAGCAGTTTCTACCAGCGGGACCACAATGAGCAGTTCTTC,CASSFYQRDHNEQFF
NA,TRBV24-1,few,TRBJ2-1,TGTGCCACCAGTGATTCGGGCAGGGGTTCCTACAATGAGCAGTTCTTC,CATSDSGRGSYNEQFF
NA,TRBV12-3/TRBV12-4,few,TRBJ2-3,TGTGCCAGCCCCCCGGGACCCACCCCTTCACCAGATACGCAGTATTTT,CASPPGPTPSPDTQYF
NA,TRBV5-1,NA,TRBJ2-1,TGCGCCAGCAGCTTGGCCGCCACCTACAATGAGCAGTTCTTC,CASSLAATYNEQFF
NA,TRBV2,NA,TRBJ2-7,TGTGCCAGCAGTGAGGTAGGGATAGGACCTGCCATTTACGAGCAGTACTTC,CASSEVGIGPAIYEQYF
NA,TRBV6-6,NA,TRBJ2-7,TGTGCCAGCAGTTACTCGCGGGGTGGCGAGCAGTACTTC,CASSYSRGGEQYF
NA,TRBV7-9,NA,TRBJ2-1,TGTGCCAGCAGCTTAGAAGGATATGAGCAGTTCTTC,CASSLEGYEQFF
NA,TRBV7-2,NA,TRBJ2-5,TGTGCCAGCAGGATCGACCGAACCCAGTACTTC,CASRIDRTQYF
TRBD1,TRBV29-1,NA,TRBJ1-2,TGCAGCGTGCGACCCCTGACAGGGGACTATGGCTACACCTTC,CSVRPLTGDYGYTF
NA,TRBV4-3,once,TRBJ2-6,TGCGCCTGCAGCCAAGATCTGTGGTTGGTAGCCGGGAGTGGGGCCAACGTCCGGACTTTC,CACSQDLWLVAGSGANVRTF
NA,TRBV4-2,NA,TRBJ1-5,TGTGCCAGCAGCCAAGAGGTCCTTGGAGGGCTTAGCAATCAGCCCCAGCATTTT,CASSQEVLGGLSNQPQHF
TRBD2,TRBV5-1,few,TRBJ2-3,TGCGCCAGCAGCCTAAAAGCGGGACGTGGCACAGATACGCAGTATTTT,CASSLKAGRGTDTQYF
NA,TRBV4-2,NA,TRBJ1-5,TGTGCCAGCAGCCCGGACAAAACGGACGGTCAGCCCCAGCATTTT,CASSPDKTDGQPQHF
NA,TRBV3-1,NA,TRBJ2-7,TGTGCCAGCAGCCAAGATACGGACATCTACGAGCAGTACTTC,CASSQDTDIYEQYF
TRBD1,TRBV9,NA,TRBJ1-5,TGTGCCAGCAGCCCGGGGCAGGGGGAGAATCAGCCCCAGCATTTT,CASSPGQGENQPQHF
TRBD1,TRBV28,NA,TRBJ1-2,TGTGCCAGCAAAAGGGGGCTGAGCTATGGCTACACCTTC,CASKRGLSYGYTF
NA,TRBV21-1,NA,TRBJ1-5,TGTGCCAGCAGCAAAGAAAATACGGCTCATAGCAATCAGCCCCAGCATTTT,CASSKENTAHSNQPQHF
NA,TRBV7-3,few,TRBJ1-2,TGTGCCAGCAGCTTAGGGCCCAGCGGGGGCTACACCTTC,CASSLGPSGGYTF
TRBD1,TRBV20-1,NA,TRBJ2-1,TGCAGTGCTGACCCCCCGACAGGGATGGATGAGCAGTTCTTC,CSADPPTGMDEQFF
NA,TRBV11-2,NA,TRBJ1-2,TGTGCCAGCAGCTTCGATGACAGGATTAACTATGGCTACACCTTC,CASSFDDRINYGYTF
NA,TRBV6-5,few,TRBJ1-2,TGTGCCAGCAGTTACTCGAGTAAGGGGGGCTACACCTTC,CASSYSSKGGYTF
TRBD2,TRBV20-1,NA,TRBJ2-3,TGCAGTGCTAGAGGTTTGGGCGGGAGGAGCACAGATACGCAGTATTTT,CSARGLGGRSTDTQYF
TRBD1,TRBV5-1,NA,TRBJ2-7,TGCGCCAGCAGCTTGTCCGGACAGGGCCTCCACGAGCAGTACTTC,CASSLSGQGLHEQYF
TRBD1,TRBV19,NA,TRBJ1-2,TGTGCCAGTAAGGCAGGGGGGTACTATGGCTACACCTTC,CASKAGGYYGYTF
NA,TRBV20-1,many,TRBJ2-6,TGCAGTGCACCCTCGTGGGCCTCTGGGGCCAACGTCCTGACTTTC,CSAPSWASGANVLTF
TRBD2,TRBV6-5,NA,TRBJ2-7,TGTGCCAGCAGTTACGGGCCTAGCGGGAGCTACGAGCAGTACTTC,CASSYGPSGSYEQYF
NA,TRBV18,few,TRBJ2-5,TGTGCCAGCTCACCACCGATCGGGGATACGGAGACCCAGTACTTC,CASSPPIGDTETQYF
TRBD2,TRBV9,NA,TRBJ2-6,TGTGCCAGCAGCGTACTAGCGGAGAGCTCTGGGGCCAACGTCCTGACTTTC,CASSVLAESSGANVLTF
NA,TRBV5-1,NA,TRBJ2-1,TGCGCCAGCACCTCGTCATTCAGGAATGAGCAGTTCTTC,CASTSSFRNEQFF
TRBD2,TRBV7-2,NA,TRBJ2-7,TGTGCCAGCAGCTTAGGGACTAGCGGCTACTACGAGCAGTACTTC,CASSLGTSGYYEQYF
NA,TRBV5-5,NA,TRBJ1-6,TGTGCCAGCAGCTTTGAACACCCGGGAAGTAATTCACCCCTCCACTTT,CASSFEHPGSNSPLHF
NA,TRBV9,few,TRBJ1-2,TGTGCCAGCAGCGTAGCAGCAACTGCTAACTATGGCTACACCTTC,CASSVAATANYGYTF
NA,TRBV5-1,NA,TRBJ1-4,TGCGCCAGCAGCTTGGACACAACTAATGAAAAACTGTTTTTT,CASSLDTTNEKLFF
NA,TRBV20-1,many,TRBJ1-1,TGCAGTGCTTTACTGCCCGAGGGCACTGAAGCTTTCTTT,CSALLPEGTEAFF
NA,TRBV7-8,few,TRBJ2-7,TGTGCCAGCAGCTGGGGGACGTTGACCTACGAGCAGTACTTC,CASSWGTLTYEQYF
NA,TRBV15,NA,TRBJ2-1,TGTGCCACCAGCAAAGCCTATAACAATGAGCAGTTCTTC,CATSKAYNNEQFF
TRBD2,TRBV5-1,NA,TRBJ2-1,TGCGCCAGCAGCATCAGGACTAGCGAAATCTACAATGAGCAGTTCTTC,CASSIRTSEIYNEQFF
NA,TRBV12-3/TRBV12-4,few,TRBJ1-2,TGTGCCATCCGTCCGGGGCATGGCTACACCTTC,CAIRPGHGYTF
TRBD2,TRBV7-9,NA,TRBJ2-1,TGTGCCAGCGGCTTAGCTTTCGGGAGGGCAGGCGACAATGAGCAGTTCTTC,CASGLAFGRAGDNEQFF
TRBD1,TRBV20-1,NA,TRBJ1-5,TGCAGTGCTAGTATAGTCATCGTGGCGGACAGGGAGTATAGCAATCAGCCCCAGCATTTT,CSASIVIVADREYSNQPQHF
NA,TRBV29-1,many,TRBJ1-2,TGCAGCGTGAGTCTCGGAGCTCGCGGGAGTTATGGCTACACCTTC,CSVSLGARGSYGYTF
NA,TRBV5-6,NA,TRBJ2-7,TGTGCCAGCAGCTTTGTGGACACGGCATCCTACGAGCAGTACTTC,CASSFVDTASYEQYF